Listed here is a single T cell receptor (beta chain). Its matching antigen is unknown. This sample is part of a study of OX40 agonist ivuxolimab in advanced cancers. Study summary: The patients received agonistic anti-OX40 (CD134) antibody ivuxolimab. Dose-escalation patients had hepatocellular carcinoma, melanoma, renal cell or head and neck cancer. Prior checkpoint blockade (anti-PD-1, anti-PD-L1 or anti-CTLA-4) was permitted; 35% to 50% had it. Study observations and caveats: At 0.1 to 3.0 mg/kg, CD4+ and CD8+ blood T cells expanded clonally by week 6.

Profiled with immunoSEQ multiplex PCR; TCRdb holds only in-frame clones, not every one. In the table there are about 100,000 clones, about 90% of which are singletons. The V and J ends lost 10 bases and 5 bases respectively, with 15 bases between them. The CDR3 sequence is 14 residues long. CDR1 is MGHRA, CDR2 YSYEKL, per germline. The chain carries TRBV4-1 and TRBJ1-6; D unclear. Specimen: CD4+ or CD8+ T cells sorted from blood, collected in a trial of the OX40 agonist ivuxolimab. This receptor was identified in an adult with an advanced solid tumor such as melanoma, head and neck, liver or kidney cancer. Here the CDR3 reads CATRLTVHNSPLHF. The CDR3 coding sequence is TGCGCCACACGCCTGACGGTTCATAATTCACCCCTCCACTTT.